This TCR beta chain was identified in a study of graft-versus-host responses after intestinal transplantation (dated by TCRdb to about 2021). Broadly, across the study: Recipients received multivisceral, liver-intestinal, or isolated intestinal transplants. Anti-thymocyte globulin induction was given to all recipients, followed by maintenance tacrolimus and steroids for approximately three years. Bulk TCR-beta CDR3 sequencing was used to track graft-versus-host and host-versus-graft alloreactive T cell clones in the graft, circulation and bone marrow after intestinal transplantation. To identify alloreactive clones, pre-transplant mixed lymphocyte reaction products were sequenced and compared with unstimulated pre-transplant donor and recipient T cells. Of the 20 to 30 intestinal transplant recipients enrolled in the cohort, one of whom was a retransplant, a few patients without pretransplant specimens were excluded. A peak of at least 4% donor T cells among recipient peripheral blood mononuclear cells was the definition used for donor T cell macrochimerism. Instead of going to the commercial service, samples from a few later patients were sequenced in-house on an Illumina MiSeq and processed with MiXCR. What the authors observed across the whole study: Early after transplant, declines in HvG clones were associated with peak levels of circulating GvH clones. GvH clones were found in recipient bone marrow, and some of the GvH clones appeared earlier in ileal mucosa or blood, which is consistent with an intestinal mucosal origin. The relatively low number and heterogeneity of intestinal transplant patients limited the conclusions. In patients with donor T cell macrochimerism, the allografts had high GvH to HvG T cell clonal ratios.

The time point label of this sample denotes: cells obtained before transplantation from donor or recipient. CD3+CD4+ and CD3+CD8+ populations were FACS-sorted from unstimulated pre-transplant donor and recipient cells taken from spleen or lymph nodes. As regards this clone: The clone's antigen remains unknown. Per-base qualities were not stored, and no clone one base away is much larger.

CDR1 is given as SNHLY and CDR2 as FYNNEI, both from the germline V gene. Compared with germline, V lacks 10 bases and J lacks 3 bases; bases without a gene match: 6. Reading from cysteine to phenylalanine, the CDR3 counts 13 amino acids. Only the CDR3 portion is preserved as DNA: 39 bases, with reading frame beginning at the first base. The method behind the library was the immunoSEQ multiplex PCR assay. In most patients, genomic DNA was isolated using the Qiagen DNeasy Blood and Tissue Kit and sent frozen to Adaptive Biotechnologies for TCR sequencing. For most patients, genomic DNA was subjected to high-throughput TCR-beta CDR3 sequencing by Adaptive Biotechnologies. Per the source publication's procedure: TCR sequencing data were retrieved from Adaptive's ImmunoSEQ software for around 18 patients, whereas a few other patients were processed with MiXCR and VDJtools. To correct CD4 versus CD8 sorting errors, any sequence found in both subsets at a frequency ratio below 5:1 was removed. CDR3 nucleotide sequences shared between donor and recipient were removed because the origin of such sequences could not be assigned. Alloreactive clones required at least 2-fold expansion over unstimulated cells and minimum CFSE-low frequency of 0.002% (template counts) or 0.001% (read counts). Mappable clones were those detected in sequenced pre-transplant spleen, lymph node, or MLR CFSE-low populations of the donor or recipient. Cumulative frequency of alloreactive clones was calculated as a percentage of all sequences weighted by copy number. TCRdb's version of the immuneACCESS table is confined to in-frame rearrangements and falls short of the full clone set. An unresolved V gene accounts for under half of the shortfall where checked; the remainder is of unknown origin. The DNA was the basis for D and trimming; V, J and clone size are from that table. This sample comprises approximately 90,000 clones, 88% of them detected only once. Clones ranked in the top ten supply 0.28% of the sample.

The sequence was obtained from a human donor who was the organ donor for an intestinal transplant. The V and J genes are TRBV2 and TRBJ1-5, with TRBD1 matching 7 junction bases. Sample: unstimulated CD4+ T cells sorted from spleen or lymph node cells, taken before transplant. The CDR3 region: CATNGQVNQPQHF. The nucleotide sequence is given as TGTGCCACCAACGGACAGGTCAATCAGCCCCAGCATTTT. Supplemented by the reference TRBV2 and TRBJ1-5 proteins around the CDR3, the complete variable domain is EPEVTQTPSHQVTQMGQEVILRCVPISNHLYFYWYRQILGQKVEFLVSFYNNEISEKSEIFDDQFSVERPDGSNFTLKIRSTKLEDSAMYFCATNGQVNQPQHFGDGTRLSIL.